The rows below give T cell receptor beta chains drawn from one sample of a study of spatial heterogeneity in lung cancer. A single record per CDR3 protein comes from TCRdb applying MiXCR to the 5' RACE reads. Of about 13,000 distinct CDR3 sequences in the sample, about 4% were seen once. The material sequenced was PBMCs, taken at surgery. These receptor sequences come from a male donor with early-stage non-small cell lung cancer. The CDR3 runs from the conserved cysteine through the conserved F or W. Fields, in order: J gene, D gene, V gene, CDR3 protein. A D gene is named only where the DNA matches it firmly.

j_gene: TRBJ2-7; d_gene: .; v_gene: TRBV6-5; CDR3aa: CASSYGGNYEQYF
j_gene: TRBJ1-1; d_gene: .; v_gene: TRBV7-9; CDR3aa: CASSLEGNTEAFF
j_gene: TRBJ2-5; d_gene: .; v_gene: TRBV4-2; CDR3aa: CASSQGAHPQETQYF
j_gene: TRBJ2-3; d_gene: TRBD2; v_gene: TRBV7-2; CDR3aa: CASSPGRGLASQYF
j_gene: TRBJ2-1; d_gene: .; v_gene: TRBV6-1; CDR3aa: CASSENLLVAQFF
j_gene: TRBJ2-7; d_gene: TRBD2; v_gene: TRBV28; CDR3aa: CASSGRGGRDMYEQYF
j_gene: TRBJ2-3; d_gene: .; v_gene: TRBV11-3; CDR3aa: CASSLGAADTQYF
j_gene: TRBJ2-7; d_gene: TRBD2; v_gene: TRBV4-3; CDR3aa: CASSQGVAGEAYEQYF
j_gene: TRBJ1-1; d_gene: TRBD1; v_gene: TRBV6-2/TRBV6-3; CDR3aa: CASSYGDSQGSRTEAFF
j_gene: TRBJ2-7; d_gene: .; v_gene: TRBV27; CDR3aa: CASSLRGVSSYEQYF
j_gene: TRBJ2-7; d_gene: .; v_gene: TRBV5-6; CDR3aa: CASSLSGVAEQYF
j_gene: TRBJ2-2; d_gene: .; v_gene: TRBV10-1; CDR3aa: CASKVALNTGELFF
j_gene: TRBJ2-1; d_gene: TRBD1; v_gene: TRBV5-1; CDR3aa: CASSGRGTGEKQFF
j_gene: TRBJ2-1; d_gene: TRBD2; v_gene: TRBV4-3; CDR3aa: CASSQERGLANEQFF
j_gene: TRBJ1-2; d_gene: TRBD1; v_gene: TRBV4-3; CDR3aa: CASSQAGQRNGYTF
j_gene: TRBJ2-1; d_gene: TRBD2; v_gene: TRBV7-8; CDR3aa: CASSHSEERGGDEQFF
j_gene: TRBJ1-6; d_gene: .; v_gene: TRBV12-3/TRBV12-4; CDR3aa: CASRRYNSPLHF
j_gene: TRBJ2-7; d_gene: .; v_gene: TRBV24-1; CDR3aa: CATSESPYEQYF
j_gene: TRBJ2-7; d_gene: .; v_gene: TRBV19; CDR3aa: CASSREVSYEQYF
j_gene: TRBJ1-4; d_gene: .; v_gene: TRBV6-6; CDR3aa: CASSYSAGDEKLFF
j_gene: TRBJ2-3; d_gene: .; v_gene: TRBV12-3/TRBV12-4; CDR3aa: CASNRPVGRETDTQYF
j_gene: TRBJ2-1; d_gene: TRBD2; v_gene: TRBV2; CDR3aa: CASRDGTSPGGEQFF
j_gene: TRBJ1-5; d_gene: .; v_gene: TRBV5-1; CDR3aa: CASSLWGSMDQPQHF
j_gene: TRBJ2-3; d_gene: TRBD1; v_gene: TRBV27; CDR3aa: CASSLTGENTQYF
j_gene: TRBJ1-2; d_gene: .; v_gene: TRBV4-3; CDR3aa: CASSQDRGVYGYTF
j_gene: TRBJ2-7; d_gene: .; v_gene: TRBV11-1; CDR3aa: CASSLSYTGEQYF
j_gene: TRBJ2-5; d_gene: TRBD2; v_gene: TRBV18; CDR3aa: CASSPLGGGVRFEETQYF
j_gene: TRBJ1-5; d_gene: .; v_gene: TRBV28; CDR3aa: CASSLGGRVRQPQHF
j_gene: TRBJ1-5; d_gene: .; v_gene: TRBV6-2/TRBV6-3; CDR3aa: CASSRGAGQPQHF
j_gene: TRBJ2-1; d_gene: .; v_gene: TRBV6-2/TRBV6-3; CDR3aa: CASTGAFSYNEQFF
j_gene: TRBJ2-7; d_gene: .; v_gene: TRBV7-6; CDR3aa: CASSLRCTSSEQYF
j_gene: TRBJ2-2; d_gene: TRBD2; v_gene: TRBV20-1; CDR3aa: CSARDLAGTGELFF
j_gene: TRBJ2-1; d_gene: TRBD1; v_gene: TRBV6-5; CDR3aa: CASRQQGAAEQFF
j_gene: TRBJ1-1; d_gene: .; v_gene: TRBV7-9; CDR3aa: CASSLAGDDTEAFF
j_gene: TRBJ2-7; d_gene: TRBD1; v_gene: TRBV27; CDR3aa: CASSLSGQALSYEQYF
j_gene: TRBJ2-5; d_gene: .; v_gene: TRBV28; CDR3aa: CASSSGLLGKETQYF
j_gene: TRBJ1-2; d_gene: .; v_gene: TRBV6-1; CDR3aa: CASSEATDRAGYGYTF
j_gene: TRBJ2-3; d_gene: .; v_gene: TRBV29-1; CDR3aa: CSSRLTGARDTQYF
j_gene: TRBJ1-3; d_gene: .; v_gene: TRBV28; CDR3aa: CASSLRGAGGNTIYF
j_gene: TRBJ2-4; d_gene: TRBD2; v_gene: TRBV12-3/TRBV12-4; CDR3aa: CASSFEGIAGEPKNIQYF
j_gene: TRBJ2-1; d_gene: .; v_gene: TRBV4-3; CDR3aa: CASSQDGLRHNEQFF
j_gene: TRBJ1-2; d_gene: .; v_gene: TRBV28; CDR3aa: CASRVLGNYGYTF